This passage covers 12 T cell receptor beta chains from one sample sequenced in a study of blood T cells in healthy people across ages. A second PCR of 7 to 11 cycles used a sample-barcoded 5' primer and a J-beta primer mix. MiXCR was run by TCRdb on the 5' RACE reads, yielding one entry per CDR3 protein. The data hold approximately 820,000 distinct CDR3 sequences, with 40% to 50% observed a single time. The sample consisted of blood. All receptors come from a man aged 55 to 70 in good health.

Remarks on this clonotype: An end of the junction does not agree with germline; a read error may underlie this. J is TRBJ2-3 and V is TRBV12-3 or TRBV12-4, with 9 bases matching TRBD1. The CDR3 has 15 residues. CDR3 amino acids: CAGTLTGGRTDAQYF. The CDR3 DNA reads TGTGCCGGCACCCTGACAGGGGGGAGAACAGATGCGCAGTATTTT.

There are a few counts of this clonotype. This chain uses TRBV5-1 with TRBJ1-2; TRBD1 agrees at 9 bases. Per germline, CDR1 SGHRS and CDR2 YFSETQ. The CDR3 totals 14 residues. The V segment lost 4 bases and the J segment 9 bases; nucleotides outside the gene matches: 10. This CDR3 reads CASSAGTGSWSYTF. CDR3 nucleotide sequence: TGCGCCAGCAGCGCCGGGACAGGGTCCTGGAGCTACACCTTC. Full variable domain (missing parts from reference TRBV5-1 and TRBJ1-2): KAGVTQTPRYLIKTRGQQVTLSCSPISGHRSVSWYQQTPGQGLQFLFEYFSETQRNKGNFPGRFSGRQFSNSRSEMNVSTLELGDSALYLCASSAGTGSWSYTFGSGTRLTVV.

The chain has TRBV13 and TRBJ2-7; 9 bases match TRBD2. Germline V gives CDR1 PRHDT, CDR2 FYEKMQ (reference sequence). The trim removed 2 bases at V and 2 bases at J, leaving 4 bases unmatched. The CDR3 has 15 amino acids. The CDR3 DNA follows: TGTGCCAGCAGCTTAAAGCTAGCGGGAACCTACGAGCAGTACTTC. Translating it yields CASSLKLAGTYEQYF.

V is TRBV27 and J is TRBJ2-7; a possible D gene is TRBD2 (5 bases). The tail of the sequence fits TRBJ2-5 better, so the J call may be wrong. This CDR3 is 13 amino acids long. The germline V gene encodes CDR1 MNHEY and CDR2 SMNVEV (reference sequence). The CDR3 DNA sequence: TGTGCCAGCAGCACCCCGGGGTTGAGGACCCAGTACTTC. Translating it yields CASSTPGLRTQYF.

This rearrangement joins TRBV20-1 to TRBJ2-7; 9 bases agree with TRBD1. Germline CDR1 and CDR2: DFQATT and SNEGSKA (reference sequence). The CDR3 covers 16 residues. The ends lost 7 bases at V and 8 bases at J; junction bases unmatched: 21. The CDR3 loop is CSGMDRGQEHGGKQYF. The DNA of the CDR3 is TGCAGTGGGATGGACAGGGGCCAAGAACATGGGGGCAAGCAGTACTTC.

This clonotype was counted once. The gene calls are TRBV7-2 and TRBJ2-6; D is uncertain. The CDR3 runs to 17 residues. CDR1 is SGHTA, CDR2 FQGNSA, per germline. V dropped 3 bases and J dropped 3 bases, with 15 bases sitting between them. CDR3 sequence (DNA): TGTGCCAGCAGCTTTGGGGATATCCCCCTTGGGGCCAACGTCCTGACTTTC. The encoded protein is CASSFGDIPLGANVLTF.

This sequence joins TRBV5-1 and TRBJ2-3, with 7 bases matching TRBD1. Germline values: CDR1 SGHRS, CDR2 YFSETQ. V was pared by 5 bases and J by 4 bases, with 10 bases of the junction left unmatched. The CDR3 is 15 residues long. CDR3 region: CASRGTTGTADTQYF. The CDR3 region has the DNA TGCGCCAGCAGGGGCACCACCGGGACAGCAGATACGCAGTATTTT.

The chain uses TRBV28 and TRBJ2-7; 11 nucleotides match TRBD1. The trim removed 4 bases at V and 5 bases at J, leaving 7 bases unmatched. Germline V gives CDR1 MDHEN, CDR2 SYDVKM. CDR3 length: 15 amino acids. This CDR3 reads CASSSTGTGGNEQYF. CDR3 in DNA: TGTGCCAGCAGTTCTACCGGGACAGGGGGGAACGAGCAGTACTTC.

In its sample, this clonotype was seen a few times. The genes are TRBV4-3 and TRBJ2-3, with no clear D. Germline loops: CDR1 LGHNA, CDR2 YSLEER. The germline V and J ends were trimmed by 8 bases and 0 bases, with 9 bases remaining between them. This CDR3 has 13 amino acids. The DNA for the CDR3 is TGCGCCAGCCGTGACCAAAGCACAGATACGCAGTATTTT. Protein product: CASRDQSTDTQYF.

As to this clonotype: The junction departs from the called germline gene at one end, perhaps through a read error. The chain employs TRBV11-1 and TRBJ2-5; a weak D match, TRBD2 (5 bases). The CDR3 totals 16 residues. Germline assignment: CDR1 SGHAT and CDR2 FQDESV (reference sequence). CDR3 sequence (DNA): TGTGCCAGCAGCTTAGGTCTTTCGGGATACCAAGAGGCCCAGTACTTC. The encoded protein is CASSLGLSGYQEAQYF.

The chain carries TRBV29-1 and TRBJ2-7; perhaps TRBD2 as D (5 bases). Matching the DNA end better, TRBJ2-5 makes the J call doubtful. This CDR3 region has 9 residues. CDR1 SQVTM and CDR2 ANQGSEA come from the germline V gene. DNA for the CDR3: TGCAGCGGAGGGGAGACCCAGTACTTC. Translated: CSGGETQYF.

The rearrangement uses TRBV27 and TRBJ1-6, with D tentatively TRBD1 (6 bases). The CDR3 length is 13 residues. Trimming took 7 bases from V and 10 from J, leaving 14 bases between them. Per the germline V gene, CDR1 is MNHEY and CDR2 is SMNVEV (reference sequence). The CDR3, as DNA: TGTGCCAGCACACAGGGAAGAGGATCACCCCTCCACTTT. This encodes CASTQGRGSPLHF.